Listed here are 30 T cell receptor beta chains from one sample, sequenced in a study of beta chain features in type 1 diabetes. Study results and limitations: When Type 1 diabetes patients were examined, their TCRB CDR3s proved moderately but significantly shorter in all four CD4+ subsets.

For these receptors, no antigen is known. Expressed TCRB transcripts got sequenced, as all isolated RNA was reverse transcribed. Assay used: immunoSEQ multiplex PCR; TCRdb lists only in-frame clones, some missing. The sample yields approximately 150,000 clones, 10% to 15% seen once. The sequenced sample consisted of central memory CD4+ T cells from blood. These receptors were taken from a man between 18 and 35 years old with type 1 diabetes.

The V and J genes are TRBV6-5 and TRBJ1-1, with 7 bases fitting TRBD1. V dropped 5 bases and J dropped 5; count of bases not matched to a gene: 5. The germline V gene encodes CDR1 MNHEY and CDR2 SVGAGI. The CDR3 extends over 13 amino acids. The CDR3 loop is CASSRQGETEAFF. CDR3 coding DNA: TGTGCCAGCAGTCGACAGGGAGAAACTGAAGCTTTCTTT.

This clone turned up a few times. The chain couples TRBV5-4 to TRBJ1-3, with a possible D match to TRBD1 (6 bases). Trimming took 3 bases from V and 0 from J, leaving 10 bases between them. Per germline, CDR1 SGHNT and CDR2 YYREEE (reference sequence). The CDR3 spans 15 residues. The CDR3 DNA reads TGTGCCAGCAGCTCTACAGGGATCTCTGGAAACACCATATATTTT. Its translation is CASSSTGISGNTIYF.

This clone was observed a handful of times. Other DNA sequences within the sample encode an identical CDR3. V usage is TRBV29-1 and J usage is TRBJ2-5; D gene unclear. The CDR3 runs 10 residues. V shed 5 bases and J shed 2 bases, with 3 bases lying between them. Germline CDR1 is SQVTM and CDR2 is ANQGSEA. CDR3 bases: TGCAGCGTTCTACAAGAGACCCAGTACTTC. This gives the protein CSVLQETQYF.

This clone was detected a few times. The chain couples TRBV5-6 to TRBJ2-5; no definite D call. V lost 7 bases to trimming and J lost 7 bases, with 14 bases between them. The CDR3 is made up of 12 amino acids. Germline CDR1 is SGHDT and CDR2 is YYEEEE. The CDR3 DNA reads as TGTGCCAGCTCCTCTCCTGTCGGGACCCAGTACTTC. Protein product: CASSSPVGTQYF.

A few counts support this clone. This rearrangement joins TRBV7-2 to TRBJ2-5; 8 nucleotides agree with TRBD2. The J call may be incorrect, as the DNA end agrees better with TRBJ2-7. This CDR3 is 14 amino acids long. Germline V gene lookup returns CDR1 SGHTA and CDR2 FQGNSA. Here the CDR3 DNA reads TGTGCCAGCAGCCGAACTAGCGGCTCCTACGAGCAGTACTTC. Residues: CASSRTSGSYEQYF.

V and J are TRBV11-1 and TRBJ1-1; D is undetermined. Per germline, CDR1 SGHAT and CDR2 FQDESV (reference sequence). Deletions cut 5 bases from V and 1 base from J, with 5 bases between. The CDR3 has 12 amino acids. The CDR3 sequence is CASSQSNTEAFF. CDR3 nucleotide sequence: TGTGCCAGCAGCCAGTCGAACACTGAAGCTTTCTTT.

The V and J genes are TRBV6-5 and TRBJ2-1; weak D call: TRBD2 (5 bases). Trimming cost V 4 bases and J 5 bases, with 9 bases left between them. The CDR3 spans 13 residues. Germline CDR1 reads MNHEY; CDR2 reads SVGAGI. Here the CDR3 DNA reads TGTGCCAGCAGTTCCGGGGATAACAATGAGCAGTTCTTC. Its translation: CASSSGDNNEQFF.

V is TRBV6-5 and J is TRBJ2-2, with 7 positions matching TRBD2. CDR1 MNHEY and CDR2 SVGAGI come from the germline V gene. J gave up 0 bases and V 8 bases, and 6 bases lay outside the gene matches. This CDR3 spans 15 amino acids. CDR3 bases: TGTGCCAGCCGGCGGCGGGGGACGAACACCGGGGAGCTGTTTTTT. Protein: CASRRRGTNTGELFF.

Worth noting for this clone: One junction end disagrees with the germline gene, perhaps due to a read error. The chain links TRBV29-1 to TRBJ2-6, with D perhaps TRBD1 (5 bases). The CDR3 extends over 13 amino acids. Germline values: CDR1 SQVTM, CDR2 ANQGSEA. CDR3 in amino acids: CSVEQGEANVLAF. CDR3 bases: TGCAGCGTTGAACAGGGTGAGGCCAACGTCCTGGCTTTC.

This clone was counted between two and nine times. The chain carries TRBV30 and TRBJ1-2, with D possibly matching TRBD1 (5 bases). V was cut by 2 bases and J by 5 bases, with 9 bases left in between. The CDR3 runs to 12 residues. Germline V gene sequence: CDR1 GTSNPN, CDR2 SVGIG (reference sequence). The CDR3 reads CAWSHQGYGYTF. The DNA of the CDR3 is TGTGCCTGGAGTCATCAGGGATATGGCTACACCTTC.

This chain joins TRBV11-3 and TRBJ2-3; D may be TRBD1 or TRBD2 (5 bases each). Germline assignment: CDR1 SGHNT and CDR2 YENEEA. This CDR3 spans 17 amino acids. V lost 8 bases, J lost 0 bases, and 21 bases lay in between. This chain's CDR3 is CASRPIMGRPSTDTQYF. CDR3 coding DNA: TGTGCCAGCCGGCCTATCATGGGACGGCCTAGCACAGATACGCAGTATTTT.

This clone was observed a handful of times. The identical CDR3 is also encoded by other nucleotide sequences in the sample. The chain employs TRBV6-1 and TRBJ2-3; D is unclear. CDR3 length: 14 residues. V was clipped by 1 base and J by 0 bases, with 5 bases between them. The germline V gene has CDR1 MNHNS and CDR2 SASEGT. The CDR3 is CASSEGRSTDTQYF. The CDR3 DNA sequence: TGTGCCAGCAGTGAAGGTAGGAGCACAGATACGCAGTATTTT.

V and J are TRBV29-1 and TRBJ2-5; no definite D call. Germline CDR1 reads SQVTM; CDR2 reads ANQGSEA. The CDR3 is 13 residues long. The V end was cut by 3 bases, the J end by 1 base, with 9 bases between. CDR3: CSVEGSRQETQYF. The DNA for the CDR3 is TGCAGCGTTGAGGGTTCGCGCCAAGAGACCCAGTACTTC.

This sequence joins TRBV27 and TRBJ1-2, with TRBD1 identical over 11 bases. CDR3 length: 14 residues. V lost 2 bases and J lost 7; bases outside the gene matches: 3. Germline assignment: CDR1 MNHEY and CDR2 SMNVEV (reference sequence). Here the CDR3 reads CASSLGTGGGGYTF. CDR3 DNA: TGTGCCAGCAGTTTAGGGACAGGGGGAGGTGGCTACACCTTC.

This clone was found many times. This chain uses TRBV5-8 with TRBJ2-2, with 9 positions matching TRBD1. Germline V CDR1 and CDR2: SGHTS, YDEGEE. The CDR3 covers 15 residues. The junction had 5 bases not matched to a gene; V was cut back by 5 bases and J by 3 bases. CDR3: CASRYRGPDTGELFF. In DNA, the CDR3 is TGTGCCAGCAGGTACAGGGGGCCGGACACCGGGGAGCTGTTTTTT. Full variable domain (missing parts from reference TRBV5-8 and TRBJ2-2): EAGVTQSPTHLIKTRGQQATLRCSPISGHTSVYWYQQALGLGLQFLLWYDEGEERNRGNFPPRFSGRQFPNYSSELNVNALELEDSALYLCASRYRGPDTGELFFGEGSRLTVL.

This clone counts as medium-sized (0.01 to 0.1%). V and J are TRBV15 and TRBJ1-3; D remains unclear. There are 16 residues in the CDR3. Germline V gives CDR1 LNHNV, CDR2 YYDKDF (reference sequence). V lost 3 bases to trimming and J lost 2 bases, with 14 bases between them. CDR3 nucleotide sequence: TGTGCCACCAGCAGTGGGCCCTGGGCAGCTGGAAACACCATATATTTT. Its translation: CATSSGPWAAGNTIYF.

The chain links TRBV5-1 to TRBJ2-1; a weak D match, TRBD1 (6 bases). V lost 2 bases to trimming and J lost 6 bases, with 24 bases between them. Per the germline V gene, CDR1 is SGHRS and CDR2 is YFSETQ. This CDR3 comprises 18 residues. The CDR3 reads CASSFLRAETGEGNEQFF. The CDR3 nucleotides read TGCGCCAGCAGCTTTCTAAGGGCTGAGACAGGCGAGGGCAATGAGCAGTTCTTC.

The chain carries TRBV2 and TRBJ2-3; TRBD1 matches 11 bases. The V gene's germline CDR1 is SNHLY and CDR2 FYNNEI. J lost 4 bases, V lost 6 bases, and 6 bases had no gene match. The CDR3 is 15 residues long. CDR3 residues: CASSAGQGAADTQYF. CDR3 DNA sequence: TGTGCCAGCAGCGCCGGACAGGGGGCGGCAGATACGCAGTATTTT.

V usage is TRBV7-9 and J usage is TRBJ1-2; 7 nucleotides agree with TRBD1. The ends lost 5 bases at V and 2 bases at J; junction bases unmatched: 2. The CDR3 covers 13 residues. Germline V gene lookup returns CDR1 SEHNR and CDR2 FQNEAQ (reference sequence). The CDR3 DNA reads TGTGCCAGCAGCGAACAGGGGAACTATGGCTACACCTTC. Its translation: CASSEQGNYGYTF.

CDR3 amino acids: CASSAGLAGTDTQYF. In DNA form, the CDR3 reads TGTGCCAGCAGCGCGGGACTAGCGGGCACAGATACGCAGTATTTT. The gene calls are TRBV7-2 and TRBJ2-3, with 11 nucleotides matching TRBD2. After removal of 5 bases from V and 1 base from J, the junction contained 2 bases not matched to a gene. Germline V gene sequence: CDR1 SGHTA, CDR2 FQGNSA. The CDR3 length is 15 residues. The full variable domain, rest sourced from reference TRBV7-2 and TRBJ2-3, is GAGVSQSPSNKVTEKGKDVELRCDPISGHTALYWYRQSLGQGLEFLIYFQGNSAPDKSGLPSDRFSAERTGGSVSTLTIQRTQQEDSAVYLCASSAGLAGTDTQYFGPGTRLTVL.

The chain employs TRBV30 and TRBJ2-3, with D maybe TRBD2 (7 bases). V was pared by 1 base and J by 6 bases, with 11 bases between. There are 13 residues in the CDR3. The germline gives CDR1 GTSNPN, CDR2 SVGIG (reference sequence). CDR3 region: CAWSEGGADTQYF. In DNA form, the CDR3 reads TGTGCCTGGAGTGAAGGGGGGGCGGATACGCAGTATTTT.

This clone turned up a few times. V is TRBV5-4 and J is TRBJ2-3; no firm D call. This CDR3 spans 17 amino acids. CDR1 SGHNT and CDR2 YYREEE come from the germline V gene (reference sequence). Trimming left V 4 bases short and J 4 bases short, with 22 bases between. CDR3 coding DNA: TGTGCCAGCAGCAATCCAGACGGAGTCAGGTCAGCAGATACGCAGTATTTT. The encoded protein is CASSNPDGVRSADTQYF.

The rearrangement uses TRBV10-3 and TRBJ2-5; D could derive from TRBD1 or TRBD2 (6 bases each). Germline V gene lookup returns CDR1 ENHRY and CDR2 SYGVKD. The ends were cut back, 2 bases at V and 4 bases at J, with 11 bases in the middle. The CDR3 runs to 14 residues. This chain's CDR3 is CAISERGEGETQYF. The CDR3 DNA follows: TGTGCCATCAGTGAGAGGGGGGAAGGAGAGACCCAGTACTTC.

The chain employs TRBV19 and TRBJ1-1; D may be TRBD1 (5 bases). The CDR3 runs to 14 residues. V lost 3 bases and J lost 0, with 8 bases in between. Looked up from germline, CDR1 is LNHDA and CDR2 is SQIVND (reference sequence). CDR3: CASSIAGMNTEAFF. The CDR3 region has the DNA TGTGCCAGTAGTATTGCAGGGATGAACACTGAAGCTTTCTTT. The variable domain in full, with the rest retrieved from reference TRBV19 and TRBJ1-1, is DGGITQSPKYLFRKEGQNVTLSCEQNLNHDAMYWYRQDPGQGLRLIYYSQIVNDFQKGDIAEGYSVSREKKESFPLTVTSAQKNPTAFYLCASSIAGMNTEAFFGQGTRLTVV.

This sequence joins TRBV6-5 and TRBJ1-6; no clear D gene. This CDR3 region has 15 residues. Trimming shortened V by 6 bases and J by 4 bases, and 13 bases separated the two germline ends. Germline CDR1 reads MNHEY; CDR2 reads SVGAGI. The CDR3 loop reads CASRESDLYNSPLHF. The CDR3 nucleotides are TGTGCCAGCAGGGAATCAGACCTATATAATTCACCCCTCCACTTT.

This clone was detected once. The chain carries TRBV9 and TRBJ2-2; no reliable D call. The CDR3 has 15 residues. Germline loops: CDR1 SGDLS, CDR2 YYNGEE. V was pared by 4 bases and J by 0 bases, with 10 bases between. The CDR3 sequence is CASSPPSSNTGELFF. CDR3 nucleotide sequence: TGTGCCAGCAGCCCGCCCTCCTCGAACACCGGGGAGCTGTTTTTT. The full variable domain, rest sourced from reference TRBV9 and TRBJ2-2, is DSGVTQTPKHLITATGQRVTLRCSPRSGDLSVYWYQQSLDQGLQFLIQYYNGEERAKGNILERFSAQQFPDLHSELNLSSLELGDSALYFCASSPPSSNTGELFFGEGSRLTVL.

The chain has TRBV6-1 and TRBJ2-1, with 10 bases that match TRBD1. CDR1 MNHNS and CDR2 SASEGT come from the germline V gene. The CDR3 contains 17 residues. Unmatched junction bases numbered 10, after V lost 0 bases and J lost 8 bases. CDR3 coding DNA: TGTGCCAGCAGTGAAGCGCTGGTTAGGACAGGGGGATATGAGCAGTTCTTC. It specifies CASSEALVRTGGYEQFF.

The sample holds many counts of this clone. J is TRBJ2-3 and V is TRBV18; 9 bases are shared with TRBD2. The CDR3 is 15 amino acids. J was trimmed by 1 base and V by 4 bases; bases with no gene match: 3. The germline V gene has CDR1 KGHSH and CDR2 LQKENI. The CDR3: CASSQLAGGTDTQYF. In DNA, the CDR3 is TGTGCCAGCTCACAACTAGCGGGCGGCACAGATACGCAGTATTTT.

This clone was found a few times. The V gene is TRBV5-1, the J gene TRBJ2-3, with 11 positions matching TRBD2. Germline values: CDR1 SGHRS, CDR2 YFSETQ. CDR3 size: 16 residues. J gave up 1 base and V 4 bases, and 5 bases lay outside the gene matches. CDR3 sequence: CASSPASGGRTDTQYF. In DNA form, the CDR3 reads TGCGCCAGCAGCCCGGCTAGCGGGGGGCGCACAGATACGCAGTATTTT.

The chain uses TRBV30 and TRBJ2-3, with 8 bases identical to TRBD1. The CDR3 length is 13 residues. Germline lookup yields CDR1 GTSNPN and CDR2 SVGIG (reference sequence). The V and J ends lost 1 base and 9 bases, in that order; junction bases with no gene match: 6. Here the CDR3 DNA reads TGTGCCTGGAGTGGACAGGGGCCCACGACGCAGTATTTT. Translation gives CAWSGQGPTTQYF. The complete variable domain, with remaining parts taken from reference TRBV30 and TRBJ2-3, reads SQTIHQWPATLVQPVGSPLSLECTVEGTSNPNLYWYRQAAGRGLQLLFYSVGIGQISSEVPQNLSASRPQDRQFILSSKKLLLSDSGFYLCAWSGQGPTTQYFGPGTRLTVL.